Sequencing of this T cell receptor beta chain was carried out in a study of T-cell reconstitution after alpha-beta-depleted transplantation in children. Study-level points and caveats: Diversity of TCRbeta at day 60 was high in some patients, arising from surviving recipient T cells and thymic progenitors. T-cell numbers and diversity one year post-transplant derived largely from freshly generated T cells.

This CDR3 comprises 16 residues. CDR1 and CDR2 (germline): LGHDT, YNNKEL (reference sequence). V shed 4 bases and J shed 4 bases, with 14 bases lying between them. The TCRbeta library was prepared with unique molecular identifiers. TCRdb independently ran MiXCR on the PCR reads; one entry per CDR3 protein. Among about 980,000 distinct CDR3 sequences listed, 25% to 35% were seen once. This clonotype appeared once. What it recognizes is unknown. Sequences were derived from PBMCs, mostly from graft donor cells, sampled 360 days after TCRalphabeta/CD19-depleted stem cell transplant. This clonotype was obtained from a boy younger than two who had a stem cell transplant for SCID, so the T cells may come from the graft donor. This chain connects TRBV3-1 to TRBJ2-6, with D possibly called TRBD1 or TRBD2 (6 bases each). The CDR3 region has the DNA TGTGCCAGCAGCCCCTCGGGGGCGGCGGGGGCCAACGTCCTGACTTTC. This translates into CASSPSGAAGANVLTF.